These T cell receptor beta chains were read from a single sample in a study of shared clonotypes between healthy human individuals. The method was immunoSEQ multiplex PCR; TCRdb's version includes in-frame clones alone and lacks a portion of them. The table lists about 680,000 clones, around three quarters of them singletons. Sequenced: memory CD4+ T cells sorted from blood. These receptors all come from a woman aged 25 to 39 in good health. Each CDR3 is given with its conserved first and last residue. A D gene is named only where the DNA matches it firmly. Clone size, where shown, is once, few, many, or a class for clones that have expanded.

V	J	D	size	CDR3	DNA
TRBV2	TRBJ1-2	-	few	CASSEDSYGYTF	TGTGCCAGCAGTGAGGACTCCTATGGCTACACCTTC
TRBV28	TRBJ2-2	-	few	CAIAGTSNTGELFF	TGTGCCATCGCCGGGACTTCGAACACCGGGGAGCTGTTTTTT
TRBV19	TRBJ2-7	TRBD1	-	CASSLAGTGDEQYF	TGTGCCAGTAGTCTAGCAGGGACAGGGGACGAGCAGTACTTC
TRBV28	TRBJ1-1	-	few	CASFSNTEAFF	TGTGCCAGCTTCAGTAACACTGAAGCTTTCTTT
TRBV27	TRBJ2-3	TRBD2	-	CASRLAGLAGGSTDTQYF	TGTGCCAGCAGGTTGGCGGGACTAGCGGGAGGGAGCACAGATACGCAGTATTTT
TRBV21-1	TRBJ2-7	-	-	CASSKEGGLAENSYEQYF	TGTGCCAGCAGCAAAGAGGGGGGCCTAGCGGAGAACTCCTACGAGCAGTACTTC
TRBV29-1	TRBJ2-1	TRBD2	-	CSVAPASGREYEQFF	TGCAGCGTTGCCCCCGCTAGCGGGAGGGAGTACGAGCAGTTCTTC
TRBV11-3	TRBJ2-1	-	once	CASSLQEASYNEQFF	TGTGCCAGCAGTCTACAGGAAGCCTCCTACAATGAGCAGTTCTTC
TRBV9	TRBJ1-1	TRBD1	-	CASSPLGQKNTEAFF	TGTGCCAGCAGCCCGCTGGGACAGAAGAACACTGAAGCTTTCTTT
TRBV5-1	TRBJ2-2	-	-	CASSSVPPRSGITGELFF	TGCGCCAGCAGCTCCGTCCCCCCCCGCTCCGGAATCACCGGGGAGCTGTTTTTT
TRBV11-3	TRBJ2-1	-	-	CASSLAGPSSYNEQFF	TGTGCCAGCAGCTTAGCAGGGCCAAGTTCATACAATGAGCAGTTCTTC
TRBV5-1	TRBJ1-1	TRBD1	-	CASSLGLDRASTTEAFF	TGCGCCAGCAGCTTGGGCCTCGACAGGGCGAGTACAACTGAAGCTTTCTTT
TRBV7-8	TRBJ1-5	-	few	CASSLDSRLNNQPQHF	TGTGCCAGCAGCTTAGACTCCCGACTGAACAATCAGCCCCAGCATTTT
TRBV6-1	TRBJ1-5	-	-	CAGIYQPQHF	TGTGCCGGGATCTATCAGCCCCAGCATTTT
TRBV5-4	TRBJ2-3	TRBD2	-	CASSQFTSGRGDTQYF	TGTGCCAGCAGCCAATTCACTAGCGGGAGAGGAGATACGCAGTATTTT
TRBV5-1	TRBJ1-1	-	few	CASSGVVNTEAFF	TGCGCCAGCAGTGGGGTCGTGAACACTGAAGCTTTCTTT
TRBV5-1	TRBJ2-3	TRBD1	few	CASFRTGRTDTQYF	TGCGCCAGCTTCCGGACAGGCCGCACAGATACGCAGTATTTT
TRBV4-2	TRBJ2-1	TRBD2	-	CASSQGAGANNEQFF	TGTGCCAGCAGCCAAGGCGCGGGAGCTAACAATGAGCAGTTCTTC
TRBV5-6	TRBJ1-3	-	few	CASTSLDTGNTIYF	TGTGCCAGCACCTCCCTGGATACTGGAAACACCATATATTTT
TRBV10-2	TRBJ1-1	-	few	CASSELRMNTEAFF	TGCGCCAGCAGTGAATTACGCATGAACACTGAAGCTTTCTTT
TRBV19	TRBJ2-2	TRBD2	few	CASTTTGGVTGELFF	TGTGCCAGTACAACCACGGGAGGAGTAACCGGGGAGCTGTTTTTT
TRBV5-1	TRBJ2-3	TRBD2	-	CASSLELAGEVDTQYF	TGCGCCAGCAGCTTGGAACTAGCGGGAGAGGTAGATACGCAGTATTTT
TRBV2	TRBJ2-5	-	-	CASSVRGQETQYF	TGTGCCAGCAGTGTACGGGGACAAGAGACCCAGTACTTC
TRBV6-5	TRBJ1-3	-	-	CASSTQGFGNTIYF	TGTGCCAGCAGCACACAGGGTTTTGGAAACACCATATATTTT
TRBV25-1	TRBJ2-7	TRBD1	-	CASSDRDSSYEQYF	TGTGCCAGCAGTGACCGGGACAGCTCCTACGAGCAGTACTTC
TRBV11-2	TRBJ2-3	TRBD2	-	CASSLPPFGGSAQYF	TGTGCCAGCAGCTTGCCCCCCTTTGGCGGGAGTGCGCAGTATTTT
TRBV28	TRBJ2-7	-	few	CASSLRGTSSYEQYF	TGTGCCAGCAGTTTACGGGGGACATCCTCCTACGAGCAGTACTTC
TRBV15	TRBJ2-3	-	-	CATSRPHRSTDTQYF	TGTGCCACCAGCAGGCCGCACAGGTCCACAGATACGCAGTATTTT
TRBV6-5	TRBJ2-7	-	-	CASSLGANSYEQYF	TGTGCCAGCAGCCTGGGGGCCAATTCCTACGAGCAGTACTTC
TRBV18	TRBJ2-3	-	-	CASSALADTQYF	TGTGCCAGCTCGGCTCTAGCGGATACGCAGTATTTT
TRBV27	TRBJ2-7	TRBD1	-	CASSYANDRGRAEQYF	TGTGCCAGCAGTTATGCAAATGACAGGGGAAGGGCTGAGCAGTACTTC
TRBV18	TRBJ1-2	-	-	CASSPREETYGYTF	TGTGCCAGCTCACCGCGTGAGGAGACCTATGGCTACACCTTC
TRBV2	TRBJ2-7	-	-	CASSEARDSTYEQYF	TGTGCCAGCAGTGAAGCGCGAGACTCTACCTACGAGCAGTACTTC
TRBV5-1	TRBJ2-7	-	once	CASRPGETASYEQYF	TGCGCCAGCAGGCCCGGTGAGACTGCCTCCTACGAGCAGTACTTC
TRBV4-1	TRBJ1-3	-	once	CASSPAGARGNTIYF	TGCGCCAGCAGCCCTGCGGGGGCGCGAGGAAACACCATATATTTT
TRBV6-6	TRBJ2-5	TRBD2	few	CASSTGLAGVETQYF	TGTGCCAGCAGTACGGGACTAGCGGGAGTAGAGACCCAGTACTTC
TRBV2	TRBJ1-4	-	-	CASRGYGTFNEKLFF	TGTGCCAGCAGAGGGTACGGGACGTTTAATGAAAAACTGTTTTTT
TRBV7-2	TRBJ1-4	-	once	CASSLAGKGATNEKLFF	TGTGCCAGCAGCTTAGCGGGCAAGGGGGCAACTAATGAAAAACTGTTTTTT
TRBV6-1	TRBJ1-5	-	-	CASNAYSNQPQHF	TGTGCCAGCAACGCTTATAGCAATCAGCCCCAGCATTTT
TRBV5-1	TRBJ2-5	-	-	CASSLAGGDHQETQYF	TGCGCCAGCAGCTTGGCGGGCGGGGACCACCAAGAGACCCAGTACTTC